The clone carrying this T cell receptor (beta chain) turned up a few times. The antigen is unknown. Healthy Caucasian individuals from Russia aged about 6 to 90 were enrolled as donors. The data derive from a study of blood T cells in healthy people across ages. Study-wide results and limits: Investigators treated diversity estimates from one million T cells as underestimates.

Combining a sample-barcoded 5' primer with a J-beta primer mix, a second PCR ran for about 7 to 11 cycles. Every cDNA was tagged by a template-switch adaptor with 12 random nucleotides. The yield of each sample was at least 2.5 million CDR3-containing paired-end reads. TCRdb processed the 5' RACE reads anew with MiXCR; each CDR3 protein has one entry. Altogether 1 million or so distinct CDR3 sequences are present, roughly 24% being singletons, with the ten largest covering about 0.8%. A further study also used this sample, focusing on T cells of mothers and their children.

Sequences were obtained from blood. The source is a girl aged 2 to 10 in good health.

Here the CDR3 DNA reads TGCGCCAGTCGTGAGGGGGCGGGAGATACGCAGTATTTT. This sequence encodes CASREGAGDTQYF. V usage is TRBV4-3 and J usage is TRBJ2-3, with TRBD1 matching over 7 bases. This CDR3 region has 13 residues. The V gene's germline CDR1 is LGHNA and CDR2 YSLEER. V shed 9 bases and J 5 bases; nucleotides not matched to a gene: 8.